This TCR beta chain was recorded in a study of blood T cells in healthy people across ages. The study's findings and limits: Estimates drawn from one million T cells were deemed to understate diversity.

This CDR3 is built from 14 residues. Germline V CDR1 and CDR2: SEHNR, FQNEAQ (reference sequence). The junction had 9 bases not matched to a gene; V was cut back by 6 bases and J by 7 bases. On this clonotype itself: No antigen is known for it.

For the second PCR, which ran for about 7 to 12 cycles, a sample-barcoded 5' primer and a J-beta primer mix were used. Using its own MiXCR run on the 5' RACE reads, TCRdb lists one record per CDR3 protein. The data contain 1.2 million to 1.5 million distinct CDR3 sequences, around two fifths of them singletons. Sequencing used blood. The receptor was isolated from a woman aged 18-29 years in good health. The chain has TRBV7-9 and TRBJ1-2; 9 bases are a match to TRBD1. The CDR3 bases are TGTGCCAGCAGTCATTCACAGGGGGCAACTGGCTACACCTTC. It encodes CASSHSQGATGYTF.